One sample yielded the 2 T cell receptor beta chains listed below, sequenced in a study of T cell repertoires in cytomegalovirus infection. TCRdb itself ran the reads through MiXCR, one entry per CDR3 protein. The profile shows approximately 500,000 distinct CDR3 sequences, approximately 16% of them singletons. Sequenced input: CD8+ T cells from PBMCs. These receptors all come from a human donor in good health (CMV status not recorded). Some clones in this sample may be carry-over from other donors' samples.

This clonotype appeared a few times. The chain has TRBV27 and TRBJ1-5; D remains unclear. Trimming removed 8 bases at V and 3 bases at J, with 8 bases between. CDR1 is MNHEY, CDR2 SMNVEV, per germline (reference sequence). The CDR3 sequence is 12 residues long. The CDR3 bases are TGTGCCAGCGGTCAAGCCAATCAGCCCCAGCATTTT. It is translated as CASGQANQPQHF.

This clonotype has at least ten counts. This chain joins TRBV28 and TRBJ1-1; D might be TRBD1 (5 bases). The germline V and J ends were trimmed by 5 bases and 4 bases, with 14 bases remaining between them. This CDR3 has 14 amino acids. Looked up from germline, CDR1 is MDHEN and CDR2 is SYDVKM. CDR3 in DNA: TGTGCCAGCAGTCCCGGGTGGGACGGCACTGAAGCTTTCTTT. Encoded protein: CASSPGWDGTEAFF.